The 21 T cell receptor beta chains in this list originate from one sample, sequenced in a study of identical twins. TCRdb re-derived calls from the 5' RACE reads in MiXCR, one entry per CDR3 protein. Of nearly 900,000 distinct CDR3 sequences in the sample, more than 9% were seen once. The data also belong to a second study, concerning yellow fever vaccine responses in identical twins.

The material sequenced was PBMCs. The receptors originated from a woman in her late teens or twenties in good health.

This clonotype was seen a handful of times. V usage is TRBV14 and J usage is TRBJ1-1; D is unclear. Germline CDR1 SGHDN, CDR2 FVKESK. CDR3 length: 13 residues. Trimming shortened V by 1 base and J by 5 bases, and 8 bases separated the two germline ends. CDR3 DNA: TGTGCCAGCAGCCAAGTGGCAATAACTGAAGCTTTCTTT. Encoded protein: CASSQVAITEAFF.

This clonotype was counted between two and nine times. V gene TRBV18 combines with J gene TRBJ2-7; D not certain. Per the germline V gene, CDR1 is KGHSH and CDR2 is LQKENI. The CDR3 is made up of 13 amino acids. V was trimmed by 3 bases and J by 7 bases, leaving 13 bases between them. CDR3 DNA sequence: TGTGCCAGCTCACCGGGCGGAAAGTGGGAGCAGTACTTC. It encodes CASSPGGKWEQYF.

J is TRBJ1-1 and V is TRBV5-1, with a tentative D call TRBD1 (6 bases). The germline V gene encodes CDR1 SGHRS and CDR2 YFSETQ. The length of the CDR3 is 14 residues. V shed 4 bases and J shed 6 bases, with 16 bases lying between them. As DNA, the CDR3 is TGCGCCAGCAGCACCACAGGGCCGAATGCTGAAGCTTTCTTT. This codes for CASSTTGPNAEAFF.

The V gene is TRBV6-1, the J gene TRBJ2-3, with 10 bases fitting TRBD1. The CDR3 extends over 14 amino acids. Germline CDR1 MNHNS, CDR2 SASEGT. Trimming took 8 bases from V and 5 from J; bases not matched to a gene: 7. The CDR3 bases are TGTGCCAGCGTCCGGGACAGGGGTTTAGATACGCAGTATTTT. Its translation: CASVRDRGLDTQYF.

The genes are TRBV6-1 and TRBJ1-6; D is uncertain. Per the germline V gene, CDR1 is MNHNS and CDR2 is SASEGT. The CDR3 length is 14 residues. V lost 7 bases, J lost 6 bases, and 13 bases lay in between. The CDR3 DNA reads as TGTGCCAGCACGACCGGAGATTTTAATTCACCCCTCCACTTT. Translating gives CASTTGDFNSPLHF.

The chain joins TRBV4-1 to TRBJ2-3; TRBD2 aligns across 13 bases. V shed 4 bases and J 2 bases; nucleotides not matched to a gene: 15. The CDR3 is 20 amino acids. CDR1 and CDR2 (germline): MGHRA, YSYEKL. The CDR3 here is CASSRQLAGTSGTTTDTQYF. CDR3 coding DNA: TGCGCCAGCAGCCGCCAACTTGCCGGGACTAGCGGGACAACCACAGATACGCAGTATTTT.

This clonotype was counted only a few times. This chain links TRBV25-1 with TRBJ1-1; D may be TRBD1 (5 bases). Deletions cut 5 bases from V and 11 bases from J, with 21 bases between. The CDR3 spans 14 residues. From germline, CDR1 is MGHDK and CDR2 SYGVNS. The CDR3 bases are TGTGCCAGCAGTAACCCTGGTGGGGCCGGGGGGGCTTTCTTT. This codes for CASSNPGGAGGAFF.

This clonotype has a handful of counts. The rearrangement joins TRBV29-1 to TRBJ2-1, with 12 bases lining up with TRBD2. The CDR3 is 17 amino acids. The germline gives CDR1 SQVTM, CDR2 ANQGSEA. Losses at the gene ends were 4 bases for V and 0 bases for J; bases not matched to a gene: 7. CDR3 in amino acids: CSVVELAGGISYNEQFF. CDR3 nucleotides: TGCAGCGTTGTAGAACTAGCGGGAGGTATCTCCTACAATGAGCAGTTCTTC.

The chain employs TRBV12-3 or TRBV12-4 and TRBJ2-1, with a weak D call TRBD2 (5 bases). The CDR3 runs to 13 residues. V lost 6 bases to trimming and J lost 9 bases, with 15 bases between them. The CDR3 sequence is CASSPGGHTEQFF. Written as DNA, the CDR3 is TGTGCCAGCAGCCCTGGCGGGCACACTGAGCAGTTCTTC.

The gene calls are TRBV5-1 and TRBJ1-2; D is uncertain. Trimming stripped 4 bases from V and 4 bases from J, with 17 bases between. This CDR3 region has 15 residues. CDR1 and CDR2 from the germline V gene are SGHRS and YFSETQ. Here the CDR3 DNA reads TGCGCCAGCAGCCCTCGGGGAGTGGCTTTCTATGGCTACACCTTC. It codes for CASSPRGVAFYGYTF.

J is TRBJ1-4 and V is TRBV5-1; the D gene is possibly TRBD1 (6 bases). Germline lookup yields CDR1 SGHRS and CDR2 YFSETQ. CDR3 length: 15 residues. The germline V and J ends were trimmed by 2 bases and 5 bases, with 13 bases remaining between them. CDR3 sequence: CASSLQGAENEKLFF. The CDR3 nucleotides read TGCGCCAGCAGCTTACAGGGTGCCGAAAATGAAAAACTGTTTTTT.

The chain employs TRBV12-3 or TRBV12-4 and TRBJ2-1; 13 nucleotides agree with TRBD2. The CDR3 consists of 17 residues. V was clipped by 6 bases and J by 5 bases; unmatched bases: 10. Here the CDR3 reads CASSRLAGGKVHNEQFF. For the CDR3, the DNA is TGTGCCAGCAGCCGACTAGCGGGGGGAAAGGTTCACAATGAGCAGTTCTTC.

J is TRBJ2-7 and V is TRBV7-6; D ambiguous. Between the trimmed V and J ends, which lost 3 bases and 2 bases, there was a span of 11 bases. CDR3 size: 14 residues. Germline assignment: CDR1 SGHVS and CDR2 FNYEAQ. The CDR3 is CASSLGPETYEQYF. The CDR3 nucleotides read TGTGCCAGCAGCTTGGGTCCAGAGACCTACGAGCAGTACTTC.

The CDR3: CASSNRDRGLRGYTF. The CDR3 coding sequence is TGTGCCAGCAGTAACCGGGACAGGGGGTTGCGTGGCTACACCTTC. The J gene is TRBJ1-2, the V gene TRBV2, with 11 bases lining up with TRBD1. V trimming: 5 bases; J trimming: 7 bases; junction bases outside the gene matches: 9. This CDR3 is built from 15 residues. Germline CDR1 is SNHLY and CDR2 is FYNNEI.

The chain recombines TRBV9 with TRBJ2-3; D might be TRBD2 (7 bases). V shed 2 bases and J shed 2 bases, with 15 bases lying between them. The CDR3 sequence is 16 residues long. Germline V gene sequence: CDR1 SGDLS, CDR2 YYNGEE. The CDR3 loop is CASSVMGGPITDTQYF. The CDR3 DNA follows: TGTGCCAGCAGCGTCATGGGGGGGCCTATCACAGATACGCAGTATTTT.

The chain links TRBV7-7 to TRBJ2-5, with TRBD2 matching 8 bases. CDR3 length equals 14 residues. Trimming at V came to 3 bases and at J to 4 bases, leaving 4 bases not matched to a gene. CDR1 is SSHAT, CDR2 FNYEAQ, per germline (reference sequence). The CDR3 nucleotides are TGTGCCAGCAGCTTTTTAGCGGGAACAGAGACCCAGTACTTC. The encoded protein is CASSFLAGTETQYF.

This clonotype was recorded a few times. V gene TRBV12-3 or TRBV12-4 combines with J gene TRBJ2-7; TRBD2 matches 7 bases. V shed 3 bases and J 0 bases; nucleotides not matched to a gene: 8. The CDR3 extends over 16 amino acids. The CDR3 loop is CASSFGGGANSYEQYF. DNA for the CDR3: TGTGCCAGCAGTTTTGGCGGGGGAGCCAACTCCTACGAGCAGTACTTC.

The V and J genes are TRBV11-2 and TRBJ2-7; TRBD1 might be the D (5 bases). Germline V gene sequence: CDR1 SGHAT, CDR2 FQNNGV. The CDR3 is 13 residues long. The ends were cut back, 1 base at V and 5 bases at J, with 9 bases in the middle. The CDR3 DNA reads TGTGCCAGCAGCTTAGTCTCCAGGGACGAGCAGTACGTC. Its protein is CASSLVSRDEQYV.

The gene calls are TRBV4-1 and TRBJ2-5; D is possibly TRBD1 (6 bases). Deletions cut 0 bases from V and 9 bases from J, with 17 bases between. The germline V gene encodes CDR1 MGHRA and CDR2 YSYEKL. The CDR3 extends over 15 amino acids. This CDR3 reads CASSQDLGQGMAQYF. In DNA, the CDR3 is TGCGCCAGCAGCCAAGATCTGGGGCAGGGGATGGCCCAGTACTTC.

In this sample, this clonotype turned up a few times. This rearrangement joins TRBV20-1 to TRBJ2-3; D not certain. Germline V gives CDR1 DFQATT, CDR2 SNEGSKA (reference sequence). V was trimmed by 5 bases and J by 3 bases, leaving 6 bases between them. The CDR3 covers 11 residues. CDR3 loop: CSADLTDTQYF. In nucleotides, the CDR3 is TGCAGTGCTGACCTAACAGATACGCAGTATTTT.

V gene TRBV6-5 combines with J gene TRBJ2-4, with 10 bases that match TRBD1. V lost 4 bases to trimming and J lost 3 bases; unmatched junction nucleotides: 6. The CDR3 runs to 16 residues. In germline, CDR1 is MNHEY, CDR2 SVGAGI. The CDR3 protein is CASSSGQGLSKNIQYF. DNA of the CDR3: TGTGCCAGCAGTTCGGGACAGGGGTTGAGCAAAAACATTCAGTACTTC.